The 9 T cell receptor beta chains presented below share a single source sample, sequenced in a study of Tregs in tolerant kidney transplant recipients. Assay: immunoSEQ multiplex PCR; the TCRdb copy retains only in-frame clones and omits some. There are 90,000 to 150,000 clones in the sample; about 90% occur only once, and around 0.58% lies in the top ten. Specimen: CD4+ T cells from blood. The receptor set was obtained from a human donor in good health.

The chain couples TRBV19 to TRBJ1-2, with no clear D. CDR3 length: 12 residues. V dropped 1 base and J dropped 8 bases, with 8 bases sitting between them. Looked up from germline, CDR1 is LNHDA and CDR2 is SQIVND (reference sequence). The CDR3 coding sequence is TGTGCCAGTAGTATAGGGACGGGAGGCTACACCTTC. It yields the protein CASSIGTGGYTF. Complete variable domain (other parts from reference TRBV19 and TRBJ1-2): DGGITQSPKYLFRKEGQNVTLSCEQNLNHDAMYWYRQDPGQGLRLIYYSQIVNDFQKGDIAEGYSVSREKKESFPLTVTSAQKNPTAFYLCASSIGTGGYTFGSGTRLTVV.

The chain carries TRBV6-1 and TRBJ2-3; 7 nucleotides match TRBD1. V gave up 4 bases and J gave up 7 bases; unmatched junction bases: 8. Germline lookup yields CDR1 MNHNS and CDR2 SASEGT. This CDR3 region has 14 residues. The CDR3 protein is CASSVGDRENTQYF. As DNA, the CDR3 is TGTGCCAGCAGTGTAGGGGACAGAGAAAATACGCAGTATTTT.

The chain carries TRBV2 and TRBJ2-1, with D perhaps matching TRBD2 (5 bases). Trimming stripped 4 bases from V and 4 bases from J, with 14 bases between. There are 15 residues in the CDR3. CDR1 is SNHLY and CDR2 is FYNNEI in the germline V gene. For the CDR3, the DNA is TGTGCCAGCAGTGGGGGAACAGCGGCTTACAATGAGCAGTTCTTC. Translating gives CASSGGTAAYNEQFF.

This chain connects TRBV7-9 to TRBJ2-1; TRBD2 matches at 8 bases. Trimming cost V 7 bases and J 0 bases; bases outside gene matches: 8. CDR3 length: 16 residues. CDR1 and CDR2 from the germline V gene are SEHNR and FQNEAQ (reference sequence). The CDR3 DNA reads TGTGCCAGCAAAGATATAAGCGGGAGCTCCTACAATGAGCAGTTCTTC. It translates to CASKDISGSSYNEQFF.

This clone was counted once. V usage is TRBV2 and J usage is TRBJ2-7; no firm D call. This CDR3 has 13 amino acids. Germline lookup yields CDR1 SNHLY and CDR2 FYNNEI. Between the trimmed V and J ends, which lost 3 bases and 2 bases, there was a span of 8 bases. The CDR3 DNA reads TGTGCCAGCAGTGATGAAGTGGCCTACGAGCAGTACTTC. Residues: CASSDEVAYEQYF.

This chain uses TRBV5-1 with TRBJ1-1; TRBD1 agrees at 9 bases. In germline, CDR1 is SGHRS, CDR2 YFSETQ. The CDR3 sequence is 15 residues long. V shed 4 bases and J 7 bases; nucleotides not matched to a gene: 11. The CDR3 is CASSPRTGESFEAFF. The CDR3 DNA reads TGCGCCAGCAGCCCTCGGACAGGGGAGAGCTTTGAAGCTTTCTTT.

This clone was seen a few times. The V call is TRBV7-9, the J call TRBJ1-2; TRBD1 matches 8 bases. Germline assignment: CDR1 SEHNR and CDR2 FQNEAQ (reference sequence). This CDR3 has 15 amino acids. After removal of 5 bases from V and 2 bases from J, the junction contained 7 bases not matched to a gene. This chain's CDR3 is CASSTVTGENYGYTF. Here the CDR3 DNA reads TGTGCCAGCAGCACGGTGACAGGGGAGAACTATGGCTACACCTTC.

The genes are TRBV5-1 and TRBJ2-3; 8 positions agree with TRBD2. Germline values: CDR1 SGHRS, CDR2 YFSETQ. The CDR3 extends over 17 amino acids. V was clipped by 3 bases and J by 0 bases; unmatched bases: 9. CDR3 protein: CASSYNLLAGSTDTQYF. CDR3 coding DNA: TGCGCCAGCAGCTATAATCTTCTAGCGGGTAGCACAGATACGCAGTATTTT.

The rearrangement links TRBV5-1 to TRBJ2-1; D might be TRBD2 (5 bases). This CDR3 has 13 amino acids. Germline-derived CDR1 and CDR2 are SGHRS and YFSETQ. Trimming stripped 4 bases from V and 5 bases from J, with 10 bases between. The DNA of the CDR3 is TGCGCCAGCAGCATCGGACTGAACAATGAGCAGTTCTTC. It is translated as CASSIGLNNEQFF.